This TCR beta chain was documented in a study of vaccination and CD4 T cells after COVID-19 (dated by TCRdb to about 2022). Looking at the study overall: Every convalescent patient had a positive nasal swab PCR test for SARS-CoV-2, with mild disease in nine patients and severe disease in one. Control cultures used a CEFX viral epitope pool as positive control, an HIV-1 Nef peptide pool as negative control, or no peptide. Post-vaccine blood samples were taken a median of approximately 70 days after the second vaccine dose, with a range of 14 to 241 days. Participants received two doses of either the Pfizer-BioNTech BNT162b2 vaccine (n=8) or the Moderna mRNA-1273 vaccine (n=2). The convalescent cohort comprised six males and four females, including two Hispanic individuals, seven Caucasians, two Asians and one multiracial person. In around 9 COVID-19 convalescent patients and a few infection-naive healthy vaccine recipients, researchers compared the spike-specific CD4+ TCR repertoire from before mRNA vaccination with the repertoire from after. Post-COVID blood samples were collected from convalescent patients a median of approximately 93 days after diagnosis, with a range of roughly 30 to 170 days. Culture stimuli were overlapping spike peptide pools from SARS-CoV-2 and from the common cold coronaviruses HCoV-NL63, HCoV-OC43 and HCoV-229E.

From a lookup of the germline V gene, CDR1 and CDR2 are SGHTA and FQGNSA. Including the terminal cysteine and phenylalanine, the CDR3 comprises 15 residues. The read is trimmed to its CDR3 DNA, 45 bases read in frame from base 1. The junction carries 14 bases between V and J, which are trimmed by 4 bases and 2 bases respectively. Study-level results and caveats: The number of convalescent patients in the study was relatively small, and the study did not examine early timepoints following natural infection. An increase in the median number of SARS-CoV-2-reactive clonotypes from 21 after infection to 38 after vaccination was observed, but the change was not found to be significant. Of the vaccine-specific clones in convalescent patients, 304 of 307, or nearly all, reacted only to SARS-CoV-2 spike and did not cross-react with common cold coronaviruses. In convalescent patients, a median approximately 86% of post-vaccine SARS-CoV-2-reactive clones were detected only after vaccination, suggesting vaccine-specific priming.

This clonotype showed up just a few times. The antigen it binds to is not known. Per-nucleotide qualities are absent, and no much larger clonotype sits a single base away. Library preparation used PCR. At the Johns Hopkins FTIC core, DNA from the cultured CD4+ T cells underwent TCR sequencing with the Oncomine TCR Beta short-read assay. The QIAamp micro DNA kit was used to extract genomic DNA from the cultured CD4+ T cells. The Oncomine TCR Beta libraries from cultured CD4+ T cells were pooled using unique dual indexes and then sequenced on an Illumina iSeq 100. The paper's data handling went like this. Non-productive sequences were filtered out, and CDR3s that did not start with C, did not end with F or W, or were shorter than 7 amino acids were discarded. Antigen-specific clonotypes were identified with the MANAFEST web application by comparing peptide-stimulated wells with reference and other culture wells. Positive clones required FDR below 0.05, an odds ratio above 5, and productive frequency above 0.1% in at least two of three replicate wells. Clonotypes that were significantly expanded in both SARS-CoV-2 spike wells and at least one common cold coronavirus spike condition were defined as cross-reactive. Similarity between CDR3 sequences was evaluated in R version 3.6.1 using Levenshtein distances (stringdist) and unrooted phylogenetic trees (ape). TCRdb passed the public sequencing reads through fastp at Q25 and MiXCR, retaining productive beta sequences. Entries are consolidated by CDR3 protein sequence, retaining the most common genes and DNA. In this record, the V and J calls reflect TCRdb's handling and not the investigators' own analysis. In all, the sample holds about 20,000 distinct CDR3 sequences, and under 65% of those were seen once. About 8.9% of the sample rests with the top ten.

In light of the paper, this sample's treatment or condition label describes: roughly nine-day PBMC culture with coronavirus spike peptide pools or control peptides (ViraFEST assay). The study used the ViraFEST assay, which expanded antigen-specific T cells with peptide pools and then identified expanded clonotypes by TCR sequencing. The positive SARS-CoV-2 PCR tests of the convalescent patients were dated from March to December 2020, before the Alpha, Beta and Delta variants emerged in the United States. PBMCs were cultured at under 2.5 million per well in IMDM supplemented with roughly 5.2% human AB serum and around 10 IU/ml IL-2, with 9.5 to 10 ug/ml peptide pools added. Half of the culture medium was replaced with fresh IL-2-containing medium on days 3 and 7. After 10 days of culture, CD4+ T cells were isolated by negative selection with the EasySep CD4+ T cell isolation kit. PBMCs were separated from whole blood using Ficoll-Paque Plus gradient centrifugation and then either used fresh or cryopreserved at -140C. In general, triplicate wells were set up for every culture condition.

Here the chain combines TRBV7-2 and TRBJ1-2; TRBD1 is perhaps the D gene, given 5 matching bases. The source is a human donor who had recovered from COVID-19. The material was CD4+ T cells from blood, cultured in vitro, obtained after SARS-CoV-2 vaccination. The CDR3 sequence is CASSSGVGGNYGYTF. The sequenced DNA is TGTGCCAGCAGCTCAGGAGTGGGGGGGAACTATGGCTACACCTTC.